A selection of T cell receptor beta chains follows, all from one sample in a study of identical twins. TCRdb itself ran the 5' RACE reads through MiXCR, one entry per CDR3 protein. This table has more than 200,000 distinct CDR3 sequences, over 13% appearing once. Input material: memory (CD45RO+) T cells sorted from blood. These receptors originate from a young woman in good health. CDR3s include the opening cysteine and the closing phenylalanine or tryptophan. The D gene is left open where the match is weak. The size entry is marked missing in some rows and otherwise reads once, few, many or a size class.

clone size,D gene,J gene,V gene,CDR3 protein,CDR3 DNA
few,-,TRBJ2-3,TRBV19,CASRRSTAESTDTQYF,TGTGCCAGTAGACGGTCTACAGCCGAATCCACAGATACGCAGTATTTT
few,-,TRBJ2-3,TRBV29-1,CSVGTATDTQYF,TGCAGCGTTGGAACGGCCACAGATACGCAGTATTTT
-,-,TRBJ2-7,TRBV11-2,CASSLLVGWTVLGEQYF,TGTGCCAGCAGCTTGTTGGTCGGGTGGACGGTTCTCGGCGAGCAGTACTTC
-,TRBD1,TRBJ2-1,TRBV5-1,CASRRTGKITYNEQFF,TGCGCCAGCAGGCGGACAGGGAAAATTACCTACAATGAGCAGTTCTTC
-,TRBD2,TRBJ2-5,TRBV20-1,CSASTSGRPIIHF,TGCAGTGCATCGACTAGCGGGAGGCCCATAATCCACTTC
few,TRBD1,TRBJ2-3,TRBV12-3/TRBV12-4,CASSDAYDRGATDTQYF,TGTGCCAGCAGTGACGCTTACGACAGGGGGGCCACAGATACGCAGTATTTT
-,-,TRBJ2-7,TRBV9,CASSVGRGGEQYF,TGTGCCAGCAGCGTAGGACGTGGGGGCGAGCAGTACTTC
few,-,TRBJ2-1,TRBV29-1,CSVVRGNNEQFF,TGCAGCGTTGTAAGAGGGAATAATGAGCAGTTCTTC
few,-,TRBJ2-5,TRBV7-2,CASSLHPRGTQYF,TGTGCCAGCAGCTTACACCCGAGGGGGACCCAGTACTTC
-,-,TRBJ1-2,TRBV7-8,CASSPRQTSYGYTF,TGTGCCAGCAGCCCCCGACAGACTTCCTATGGCTACACCTTC
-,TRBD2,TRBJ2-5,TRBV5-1,CASSLASGGVQETQYF,TGCGCCAGCAGCTTGGCCTCGGGGGGTGTACAAGAGACCCAGTACTTC
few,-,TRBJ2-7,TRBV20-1,CSASLLNSEYYEQYF,TGCAGTGCTAGCCTACTTAACAGCGAGTACTACGAGCAGTACTTC
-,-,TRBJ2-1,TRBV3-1,CASSLSLGEQFF,TGTGCCAGCAGCCTCTCGCTGGGTGAGCAGTTCTTC
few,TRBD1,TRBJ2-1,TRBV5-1,CASSSNPGQRSYNEQFF,TGCGCCAGCAGCTCCAATCCGGGACAGCGTTCCTACAATGAGCAGTTCTTC
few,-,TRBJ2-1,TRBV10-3,CAISPKEVDNEQFF,TGTGCCATCAGTCCAAAGGAAGTGGACAATGAGCAGTTCTTC
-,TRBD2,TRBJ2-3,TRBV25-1,CASSALGGETDTQYF,TGTGCCAGCAGTGCCCTTGGGGGGGAAACAGATACGCAGTATTTT
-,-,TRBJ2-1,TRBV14,CASSQALRRAVNEQFF,TGTGCCAGCAGCCAAGCCCTTCGTCGGGCGGTGAATGAGCAGTTCTTC
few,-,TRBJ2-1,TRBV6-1,CASRITLSNTGEQFF,TGTGCCAGCAGGATAACTCTCTCCAATACGGGAGAGCAGTTCTTC
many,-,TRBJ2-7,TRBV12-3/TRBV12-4,CASRPSGPASYEQYF,TGTGCCAGCAGACCCTCCGGGCCCGCTTCCTACGAGCAGTACTTC
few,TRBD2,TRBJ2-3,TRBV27,CASSSLAGDPTDTQYF,TGTGCCAGCAGTTCCCTAGCGGGGGACCCCACAGATACGCAGTATTTT
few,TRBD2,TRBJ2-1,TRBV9,CAAGRTSFGEQFF,TGTGCCGCCGGAAGGACTAGCTTCGGTGAGCAGTTCTTC
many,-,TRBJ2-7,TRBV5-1,CASSSQGRGYEQYF,TGCGCCAGCAGCTCGCAGGGGAGGGGCTACGAGCAGTACTTC